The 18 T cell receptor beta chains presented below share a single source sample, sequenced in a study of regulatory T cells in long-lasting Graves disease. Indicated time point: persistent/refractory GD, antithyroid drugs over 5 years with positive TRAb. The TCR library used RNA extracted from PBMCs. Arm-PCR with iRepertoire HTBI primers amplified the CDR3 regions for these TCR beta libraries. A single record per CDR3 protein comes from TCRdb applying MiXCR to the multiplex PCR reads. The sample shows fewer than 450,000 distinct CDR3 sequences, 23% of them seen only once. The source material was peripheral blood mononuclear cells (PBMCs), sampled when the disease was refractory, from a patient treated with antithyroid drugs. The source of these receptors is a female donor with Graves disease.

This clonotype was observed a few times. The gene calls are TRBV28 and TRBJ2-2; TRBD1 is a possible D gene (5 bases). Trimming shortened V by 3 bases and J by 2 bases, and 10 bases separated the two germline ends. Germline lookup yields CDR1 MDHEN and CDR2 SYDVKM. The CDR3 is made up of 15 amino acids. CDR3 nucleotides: TGTGCCAGCAGTTTGGACGGACAAAACACCGGGGAGCTGTTTTTT. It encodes CASSLDGQNTGELFF.

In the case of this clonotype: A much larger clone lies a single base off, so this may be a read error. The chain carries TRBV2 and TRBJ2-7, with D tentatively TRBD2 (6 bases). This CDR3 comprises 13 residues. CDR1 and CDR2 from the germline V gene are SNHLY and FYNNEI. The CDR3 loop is CTSSAWGGYEQYF. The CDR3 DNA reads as TGTACCAGCAGTGCGTGGGGAGGCTACGAGCAGTACTTC.

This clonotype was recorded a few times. The CDR3 region has the DNA TGTGCCAGCTACGGGCAGGATAATCAGCCCCAGCATTTT. Translated: CASYGQDNQPQHF. The chain uses TRBV19 and TRBJ1-5; D not resolved. The V and J ends lost 9 bases and 4 bases respectively, with 13 bases between them. Germline lookup yields CDR1 LNHDA and CDR2 SQIVND (reference sequence). CDR3 size: 13 residues.

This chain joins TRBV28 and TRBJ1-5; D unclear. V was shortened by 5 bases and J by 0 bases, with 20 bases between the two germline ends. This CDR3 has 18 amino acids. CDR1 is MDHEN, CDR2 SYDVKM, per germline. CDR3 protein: CASSPGFSTINSNQPQHF. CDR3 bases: TGTGCCAGCAGTCCCGGGTTTTCTACCATCAATAGCAATCAGCCCCAGCATTTT. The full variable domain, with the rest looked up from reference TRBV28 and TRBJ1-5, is DVKVTQSSRYLVKRTGEKVFLECVQDMDHENMFWYRQDPGLGLRLIYFSYDVKMKEKGDIPEGYSVSREKKERFSLILESASTNQTSMYLCASSPGFSTINSNQPQHFGDGTRLSIL.

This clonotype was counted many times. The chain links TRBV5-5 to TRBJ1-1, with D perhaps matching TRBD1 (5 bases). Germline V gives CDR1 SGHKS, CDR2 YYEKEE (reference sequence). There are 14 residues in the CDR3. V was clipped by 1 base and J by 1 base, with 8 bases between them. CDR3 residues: CASSLRQPNTEAFF. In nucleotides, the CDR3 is TGTGCCAGCAGCTTGAGACAGCCGAACACTGAAGCTTTCTTT.

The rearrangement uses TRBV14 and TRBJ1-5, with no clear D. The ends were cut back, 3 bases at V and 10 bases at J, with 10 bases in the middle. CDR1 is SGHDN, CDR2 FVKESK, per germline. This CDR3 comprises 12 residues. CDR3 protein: CASSHQRGPQHF. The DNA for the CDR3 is TGTGCCAGCAGCCATCAGAGAGGCCCCCAGCATTTT.

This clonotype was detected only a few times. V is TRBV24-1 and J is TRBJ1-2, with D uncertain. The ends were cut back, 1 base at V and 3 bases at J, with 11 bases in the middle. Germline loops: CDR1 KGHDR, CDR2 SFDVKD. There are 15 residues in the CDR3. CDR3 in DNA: TGTGCCACCAGTGATTTCAGAGACGGGGACTATGGCTACACCTTC. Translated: CATSDFRDGDYGYTF.

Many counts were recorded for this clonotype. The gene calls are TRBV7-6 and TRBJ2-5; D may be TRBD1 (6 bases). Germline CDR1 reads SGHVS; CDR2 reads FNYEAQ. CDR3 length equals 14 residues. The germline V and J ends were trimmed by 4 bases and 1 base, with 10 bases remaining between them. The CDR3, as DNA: TGTGCCAGCAGCTCCAGGGGACCCCAAGAGACCCAGTACTTC. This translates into CASSSRGPQETQYF.

Here the CDR3 DNA reads TGTGCCAGCAATACCGGGACAGGGACCTATGGCTACACCTTC. Translation gives CASNTGTGTYGYTF. The rearrangement uses TRBV5-5 and TRBJ1-2; 9 nucleotides line up with TRBD1. Trimming cost V 6 bases and J 4 bases; bases outside gene matches: 7. CDR1 is SGHKS, CDR2 YYEKEE, per germline (reference sequence). The CDR3 runs to 14 residues.

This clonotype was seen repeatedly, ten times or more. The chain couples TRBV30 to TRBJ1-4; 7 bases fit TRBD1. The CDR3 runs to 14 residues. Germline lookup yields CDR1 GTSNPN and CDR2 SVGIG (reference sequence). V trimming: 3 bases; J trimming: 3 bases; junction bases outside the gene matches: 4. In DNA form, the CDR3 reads TGTGCCTGGAGCGACAGGGTGCCTAATGAAAAACTGTTTTTT. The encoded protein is CAWSDRVPNEKLFF.

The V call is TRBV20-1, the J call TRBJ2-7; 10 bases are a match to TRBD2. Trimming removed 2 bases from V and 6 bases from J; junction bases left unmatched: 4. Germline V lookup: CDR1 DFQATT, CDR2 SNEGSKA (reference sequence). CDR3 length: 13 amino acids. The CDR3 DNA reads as TGCAGTGCTAGAAGCCTAGCGGGAGCCGAGCAGTACTTC. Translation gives CSARSLAGAEQYF.

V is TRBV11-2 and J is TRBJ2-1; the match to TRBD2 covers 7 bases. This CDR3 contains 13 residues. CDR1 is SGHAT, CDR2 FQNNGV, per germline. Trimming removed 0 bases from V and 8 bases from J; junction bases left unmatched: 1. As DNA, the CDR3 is TGTGCCAGCAGCTTAGAGCGGGAGTATGAGCAGTTCTTC. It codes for CASSLEREYEQFF.

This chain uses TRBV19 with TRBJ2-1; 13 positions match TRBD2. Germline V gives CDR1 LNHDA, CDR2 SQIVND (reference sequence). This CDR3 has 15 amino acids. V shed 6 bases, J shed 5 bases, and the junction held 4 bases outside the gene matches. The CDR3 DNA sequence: TGTGCCAGTAGCCCTACTAGCGGGAGGGACAATGAGCAGTTCTTC. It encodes CASSPTSGRDNEQFF.

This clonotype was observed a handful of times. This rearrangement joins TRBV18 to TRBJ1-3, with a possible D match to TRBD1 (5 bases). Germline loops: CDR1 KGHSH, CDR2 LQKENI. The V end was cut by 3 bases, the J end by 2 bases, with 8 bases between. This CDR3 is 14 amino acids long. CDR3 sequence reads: CASSPARAGNTIYF. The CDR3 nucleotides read TGTGCCAGCTCACCCGCCAGGGCTGGAAACACCATATATTTT.

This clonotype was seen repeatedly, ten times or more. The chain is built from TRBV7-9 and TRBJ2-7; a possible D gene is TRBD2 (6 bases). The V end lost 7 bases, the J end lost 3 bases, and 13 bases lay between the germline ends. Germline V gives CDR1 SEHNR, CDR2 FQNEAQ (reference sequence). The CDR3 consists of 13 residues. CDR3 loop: CASNFGGSYEQYF. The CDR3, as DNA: TGTGCCAGCAATTTCGGAGGGAGCTACGAGCAGTACTTC.

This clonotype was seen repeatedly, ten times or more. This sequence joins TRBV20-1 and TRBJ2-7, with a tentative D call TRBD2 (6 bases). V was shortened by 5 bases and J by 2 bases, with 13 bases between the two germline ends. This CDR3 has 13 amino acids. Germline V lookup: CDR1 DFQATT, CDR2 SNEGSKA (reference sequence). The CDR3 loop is CSAGKGGAYEQYF. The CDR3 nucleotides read TGCAGTGCTGGAAAAGGAGGGGCCTACGAGCAGTACTTC.

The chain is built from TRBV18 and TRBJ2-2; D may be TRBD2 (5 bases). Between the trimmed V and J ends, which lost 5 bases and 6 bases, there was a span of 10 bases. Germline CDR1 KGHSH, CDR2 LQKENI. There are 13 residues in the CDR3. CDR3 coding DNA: TGTGCCAGCTCAAAAAAGGGAGCCGGGGAGCTGTTTTTT. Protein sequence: CASSKKGAGELFF.

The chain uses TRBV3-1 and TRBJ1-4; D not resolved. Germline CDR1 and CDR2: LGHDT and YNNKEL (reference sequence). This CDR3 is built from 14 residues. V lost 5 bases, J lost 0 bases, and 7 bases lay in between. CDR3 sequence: CASSFSSTNEKLFF. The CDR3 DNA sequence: TGTGCCAGCAGCTTCAGCTCAACTAATGAAAAACTGTTTTTT.